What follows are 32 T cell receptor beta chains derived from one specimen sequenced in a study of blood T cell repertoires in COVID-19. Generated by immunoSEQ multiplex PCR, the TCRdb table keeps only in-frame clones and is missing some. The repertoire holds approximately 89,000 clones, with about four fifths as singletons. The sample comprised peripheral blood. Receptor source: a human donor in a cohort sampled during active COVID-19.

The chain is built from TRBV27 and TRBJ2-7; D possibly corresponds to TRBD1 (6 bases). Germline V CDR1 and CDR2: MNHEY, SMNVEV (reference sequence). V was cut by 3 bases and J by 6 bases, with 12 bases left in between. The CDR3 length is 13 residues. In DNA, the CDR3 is TGTGCCAGCAGTTTTGCCAGGGGTACCGAGCAGTACTTC. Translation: CASSFARGTEQYF.

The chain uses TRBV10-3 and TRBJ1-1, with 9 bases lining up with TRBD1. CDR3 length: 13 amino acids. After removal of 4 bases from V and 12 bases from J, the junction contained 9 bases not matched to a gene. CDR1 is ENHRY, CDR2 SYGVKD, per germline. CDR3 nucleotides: TGTGCCATCAGTGGGGAACAGGGGGCGAAAACTTTCTTT. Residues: CAISGEQGAKTFF.

The CDR3 sequence: CASRLAGGPAYEQYF. DNA of the CDR3: TGTGCCAGTAGACTAGCGGGAGGGCCGGCCTACGAGCAGTACTTC. The chain joins TRBV19 to TRBJ2-7; 13 nucleotides agree with TRBD2. The V gene end was trimmed by 6 bases and the J gene end by 2 bases; junction bases not matched to a gene: 4. Germline values: CDR1 LNHDA, CDR2 SQIVND (reference sequence). The CDR3 runs 15 residues.

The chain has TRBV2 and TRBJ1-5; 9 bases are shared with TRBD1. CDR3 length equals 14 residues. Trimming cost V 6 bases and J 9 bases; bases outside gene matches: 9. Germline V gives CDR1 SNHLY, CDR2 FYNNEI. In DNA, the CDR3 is TGTGCCAGCAGCCCGGACAGGGGAGGGGGGCCCCAGCATTTT. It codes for CASSPDRGGGPQHF.

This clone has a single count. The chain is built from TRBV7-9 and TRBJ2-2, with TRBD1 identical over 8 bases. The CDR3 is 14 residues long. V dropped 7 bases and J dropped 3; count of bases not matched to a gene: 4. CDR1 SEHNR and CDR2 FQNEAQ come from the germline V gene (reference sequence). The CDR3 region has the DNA TGTGCCAGCAAGGGACAGGAGGACACCGGGGAGCTGTTTTTT. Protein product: CASKGQEDTGELFF. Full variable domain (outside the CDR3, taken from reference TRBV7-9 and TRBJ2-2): DTGVSQNPRHKITKRGQNVTFRCDPISEHNRLYWYRQTLGQGPEFLTYFQNEAQLEKSRLLSDRFSAERPKGSFSTLEIQRTEQGDSAMYLCASKGQEDTGELFFGEGSRLTVL.

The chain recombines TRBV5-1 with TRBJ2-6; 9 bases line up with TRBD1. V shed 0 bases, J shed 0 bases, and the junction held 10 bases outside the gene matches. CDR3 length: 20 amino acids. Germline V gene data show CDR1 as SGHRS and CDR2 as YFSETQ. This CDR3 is CASSLELTGGSLSGANVLTF. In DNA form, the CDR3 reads TGCGCCAGCAGCTTGGAATTGACAGGGGGGTCTCTCTCTGGGGCCAACGTCCTGACTTTC.

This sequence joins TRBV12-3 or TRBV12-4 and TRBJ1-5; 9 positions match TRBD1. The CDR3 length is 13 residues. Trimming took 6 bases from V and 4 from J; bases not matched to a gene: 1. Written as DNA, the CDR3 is TGTGCCAGCAGAGGGACAGGGAATCAGCCCCAGCATTTT. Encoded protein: CASRGTGNQPQHF.

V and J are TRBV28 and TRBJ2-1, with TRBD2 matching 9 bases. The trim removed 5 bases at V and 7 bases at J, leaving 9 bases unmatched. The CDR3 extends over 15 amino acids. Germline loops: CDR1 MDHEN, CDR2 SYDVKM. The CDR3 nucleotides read TGTGCCAGCAGTCTACTTGCGGGAGGGTCGAATGAGCAGTTCTTC. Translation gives CASSLLAGGSNEQFF. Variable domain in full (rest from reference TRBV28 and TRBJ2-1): DVKVTQSSRYLVKRTGEKVFLECVQDMDHENMFWYRQDPGLGLRLIYFSYDVKMKEKGDIPEGYSVSREKKERFSLILESASTNQTSMYLCASSLLAGGSNEQFFGPGTRLTVL.

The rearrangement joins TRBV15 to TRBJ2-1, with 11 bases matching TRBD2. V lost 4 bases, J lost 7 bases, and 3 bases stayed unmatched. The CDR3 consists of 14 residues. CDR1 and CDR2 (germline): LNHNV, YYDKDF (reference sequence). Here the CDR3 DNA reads TGTGCCACCAGCATAGCGGGAGGGGAAAATGAGCAGTTCTTC. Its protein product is CATSIAGGENEQFF.

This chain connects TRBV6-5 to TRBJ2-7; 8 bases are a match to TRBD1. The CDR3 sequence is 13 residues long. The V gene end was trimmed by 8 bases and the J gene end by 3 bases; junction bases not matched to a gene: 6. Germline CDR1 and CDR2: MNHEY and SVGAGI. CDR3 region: CASAGTGNYEQYF. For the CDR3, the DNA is TGTGCCAGCGCCGGGACAGGCAACTACGAGCAGTACTTC.

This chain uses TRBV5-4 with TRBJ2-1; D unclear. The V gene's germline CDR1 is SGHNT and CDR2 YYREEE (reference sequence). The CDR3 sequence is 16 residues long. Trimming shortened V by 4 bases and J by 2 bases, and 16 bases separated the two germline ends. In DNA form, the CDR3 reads TGTGCCAGCAGCGATGGTCCGGCGGTGGCCTACAATGAGCAGTTCTTC. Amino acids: CASSDGPAVAYNEQFF.

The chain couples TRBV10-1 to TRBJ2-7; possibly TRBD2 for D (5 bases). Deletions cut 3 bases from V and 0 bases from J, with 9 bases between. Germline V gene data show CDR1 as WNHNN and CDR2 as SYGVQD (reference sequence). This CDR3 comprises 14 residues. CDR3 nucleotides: TGCGCCAGCAGTGATGCTAGCACCTCCTACGAGCAGTACTTC. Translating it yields CASSDASTSYEQYF.

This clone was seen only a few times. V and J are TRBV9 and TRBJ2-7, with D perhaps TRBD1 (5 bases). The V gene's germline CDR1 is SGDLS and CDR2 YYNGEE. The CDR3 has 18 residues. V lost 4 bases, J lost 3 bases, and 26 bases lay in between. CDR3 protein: CASSPRATHHRLNYEQYF. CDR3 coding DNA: TGTGCCAGCAGCCCCAGGGCTACTCACCACAGACTTAACTACGAGCAGTACTTC. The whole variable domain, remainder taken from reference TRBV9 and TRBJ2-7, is DSGVTQTPKHLITATGQRVTLRCSPRSGDLSVYWYQQSLDQGLQFLIQYYNGEERAKGNILERFSAQQFPDLHSELNLSSLELGDSALYFCASSPRATHHRLNYEQYFGPGTRLTVT.

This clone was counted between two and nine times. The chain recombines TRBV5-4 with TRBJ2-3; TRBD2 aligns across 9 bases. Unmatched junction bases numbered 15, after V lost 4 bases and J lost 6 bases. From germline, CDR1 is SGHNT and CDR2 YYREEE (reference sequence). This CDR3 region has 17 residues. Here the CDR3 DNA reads TGTGCCAGCAGCCGAGCCGTCTTTAGCGGGAGCTCGGATACGCAGTATTTT. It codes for CASSRAVFSGSSDTQYF.

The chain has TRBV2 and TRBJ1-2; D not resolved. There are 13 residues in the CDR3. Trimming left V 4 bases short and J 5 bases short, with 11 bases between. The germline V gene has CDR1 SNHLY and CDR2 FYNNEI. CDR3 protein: CASSVLGSYGYTF. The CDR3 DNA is TGTGCCAGCAGTGTTCTGGGGAGTTATGGCTACACCTTC.

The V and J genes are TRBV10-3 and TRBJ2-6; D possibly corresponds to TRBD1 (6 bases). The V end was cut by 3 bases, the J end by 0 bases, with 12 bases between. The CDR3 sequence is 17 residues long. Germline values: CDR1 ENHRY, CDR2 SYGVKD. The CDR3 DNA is TGTGCCATCAGTGACGGACAGTCTAACTCTGGGGCCAACGTCCTGACTTTC. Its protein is CAISDGQSNSGANVLTF.

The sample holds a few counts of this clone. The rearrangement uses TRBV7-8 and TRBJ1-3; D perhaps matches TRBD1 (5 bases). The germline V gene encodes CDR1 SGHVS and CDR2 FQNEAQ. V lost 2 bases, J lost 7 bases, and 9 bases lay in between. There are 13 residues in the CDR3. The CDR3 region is CASSLNRGNTIYF. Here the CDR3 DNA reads TGTGCCAGCAGCTTAAATCGGGGGAACACCATATATTTT.

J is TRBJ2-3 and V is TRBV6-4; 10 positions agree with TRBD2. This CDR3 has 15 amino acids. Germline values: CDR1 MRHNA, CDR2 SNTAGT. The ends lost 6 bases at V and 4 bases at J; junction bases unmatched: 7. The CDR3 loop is CASRASGRISDTQYF. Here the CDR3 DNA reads TGTGCCAGCAGGGCTAGCGGGAGAATATCAGATACGCAGTATTTT.

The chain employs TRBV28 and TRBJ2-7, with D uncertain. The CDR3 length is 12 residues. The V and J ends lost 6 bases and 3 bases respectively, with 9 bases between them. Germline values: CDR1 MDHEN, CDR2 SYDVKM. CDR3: CASSHNSYEQYF. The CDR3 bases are TGTGCCAGCAGCCATAACAGCTACGAGCAGTACTTC.

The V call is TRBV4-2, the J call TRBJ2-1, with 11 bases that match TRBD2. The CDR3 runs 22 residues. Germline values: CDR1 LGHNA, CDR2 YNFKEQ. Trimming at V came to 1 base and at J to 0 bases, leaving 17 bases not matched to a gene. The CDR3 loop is CASSQVLEGSGRASSSYNEQFF. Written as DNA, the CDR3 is TGTGCCAGCAGCCAAGTTTTGGAGGGTAGCGGGAGGGCCAGCTCCTCCTACAATGAGCAGTTCTTC.

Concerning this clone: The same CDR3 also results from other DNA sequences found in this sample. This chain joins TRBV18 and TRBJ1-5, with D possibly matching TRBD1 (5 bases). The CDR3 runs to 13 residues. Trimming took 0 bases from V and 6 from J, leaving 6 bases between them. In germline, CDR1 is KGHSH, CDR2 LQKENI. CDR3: CASSPPGGQPQHF. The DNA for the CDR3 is TGTGCCAGCTCACCACCGGGGGGTCAGCCCCAGCATTTT.

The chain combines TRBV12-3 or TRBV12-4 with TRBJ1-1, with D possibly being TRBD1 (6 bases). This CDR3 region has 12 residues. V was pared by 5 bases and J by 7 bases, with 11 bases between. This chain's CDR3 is CASSRGLIEAFF. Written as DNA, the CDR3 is TGTGCCAGCAGTAGGGGGTTAATTGAAGCTTTCTTT.

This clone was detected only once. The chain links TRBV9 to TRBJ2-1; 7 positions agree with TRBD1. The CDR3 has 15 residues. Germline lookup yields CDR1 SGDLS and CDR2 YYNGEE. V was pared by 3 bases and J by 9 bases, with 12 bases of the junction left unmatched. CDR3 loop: CASSAYSGQEPEQFF. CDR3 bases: TGTGCCAGCAGCGCCTACAGCGGACAGGAACCTGAGCAGTTCTTC.

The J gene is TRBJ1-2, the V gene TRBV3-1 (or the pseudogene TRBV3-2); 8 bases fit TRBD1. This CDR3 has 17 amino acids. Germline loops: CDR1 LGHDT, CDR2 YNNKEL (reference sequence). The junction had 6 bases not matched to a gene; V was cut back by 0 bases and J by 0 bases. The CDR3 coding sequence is TGTGCCAGCAGCCAAGACCGGGACAGGAAGACTAACTATGGCTACACCTTC. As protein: CASSQDRDRKTNYGYTF.

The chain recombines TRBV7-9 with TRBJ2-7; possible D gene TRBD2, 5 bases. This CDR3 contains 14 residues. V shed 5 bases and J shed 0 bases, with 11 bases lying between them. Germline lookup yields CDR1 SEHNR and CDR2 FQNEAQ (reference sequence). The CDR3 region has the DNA TGTGCCAGCAGCCAAGTCCGGGACTCCTACGAGCAGTACTTC. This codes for CASSQVRDSYEQYF.

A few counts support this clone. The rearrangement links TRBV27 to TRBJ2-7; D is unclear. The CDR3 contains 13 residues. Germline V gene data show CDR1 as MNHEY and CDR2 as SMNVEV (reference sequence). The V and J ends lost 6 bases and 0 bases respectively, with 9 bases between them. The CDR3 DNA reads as TGTGCCAGCAGAGAGGCCAACTCCTACGAGCAGTACTTC. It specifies CASREANSYEQYF.

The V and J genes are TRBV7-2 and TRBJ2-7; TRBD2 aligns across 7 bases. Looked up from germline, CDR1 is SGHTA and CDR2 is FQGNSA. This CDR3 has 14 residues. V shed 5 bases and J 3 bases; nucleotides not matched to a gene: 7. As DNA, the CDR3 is TGTGCCAGCAGCGCTACCCCGGGGGGCTACGAGCAGTACTTC. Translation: CASSATPGGYEQYF.

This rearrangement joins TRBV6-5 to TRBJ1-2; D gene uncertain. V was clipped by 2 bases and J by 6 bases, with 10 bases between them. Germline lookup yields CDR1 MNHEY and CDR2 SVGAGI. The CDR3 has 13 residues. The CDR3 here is CASSYRPWHGYTF. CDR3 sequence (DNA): TGTGCCAGCAGTTACCGTCCCTGGCATGGCTACACCTTC.

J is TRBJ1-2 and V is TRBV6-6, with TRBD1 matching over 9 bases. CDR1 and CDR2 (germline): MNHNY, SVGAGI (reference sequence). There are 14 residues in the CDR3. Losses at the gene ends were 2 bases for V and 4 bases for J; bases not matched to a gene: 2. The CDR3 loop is CASSYETGGYGYTF. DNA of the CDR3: TGTGCCAGCAGTTACGAGACAGGGGGCTATGGCTACACCTTC.

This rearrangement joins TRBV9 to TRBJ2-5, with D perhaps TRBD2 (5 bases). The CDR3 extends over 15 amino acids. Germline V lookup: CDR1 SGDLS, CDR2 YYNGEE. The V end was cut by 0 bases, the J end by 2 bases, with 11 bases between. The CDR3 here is CASSVATSGQETQYF. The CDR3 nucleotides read TGTGCCAGCAGCGTAGCCACCAGCGGACAAGAGACCCAGTACTTC.

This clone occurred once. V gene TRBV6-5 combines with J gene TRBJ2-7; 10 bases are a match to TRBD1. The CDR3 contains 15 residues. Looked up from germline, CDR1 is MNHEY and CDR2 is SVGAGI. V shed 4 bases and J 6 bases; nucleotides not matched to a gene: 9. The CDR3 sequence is CASSSEGQGMAEQYF. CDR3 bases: TGTGCCAGCAGTTCCGAGGGACAGGGGATGGCCGAGCAGTACTTC.

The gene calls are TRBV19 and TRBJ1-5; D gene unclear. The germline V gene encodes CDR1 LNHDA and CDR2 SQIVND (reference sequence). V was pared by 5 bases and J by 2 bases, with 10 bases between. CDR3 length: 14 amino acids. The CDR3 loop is CASSGRGGNQPQHF. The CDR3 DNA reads TGTGCCAGTAGTGGCCGGGGAGGCAATCAGCCCCAGCATTTT. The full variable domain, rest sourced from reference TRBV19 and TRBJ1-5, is DGGITQSPKYLFRKEGQNVTLSCEQNLNHDAMYWYRQDPGQGLRLIYYSQIVNDFQKGDIAEGYSVSREKKESFPLTVTSAQKNPTAFYLCASSGRGGNQPQHFGDGTRLSIL.